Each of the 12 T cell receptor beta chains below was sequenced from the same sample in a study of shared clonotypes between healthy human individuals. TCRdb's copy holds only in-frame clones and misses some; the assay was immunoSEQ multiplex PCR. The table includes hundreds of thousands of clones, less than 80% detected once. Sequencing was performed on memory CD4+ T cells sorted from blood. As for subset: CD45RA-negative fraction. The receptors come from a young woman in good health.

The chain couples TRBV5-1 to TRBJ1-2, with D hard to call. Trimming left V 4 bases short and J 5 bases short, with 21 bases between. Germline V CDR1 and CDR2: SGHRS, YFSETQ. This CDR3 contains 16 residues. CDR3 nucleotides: TGCGCCAGCAGCCCCACCAGCCCACCGCTATCGTATGGCTACACCTTC. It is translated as CASSPTSPPLSYGYTF.

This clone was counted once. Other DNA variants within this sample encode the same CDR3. CDR3 in amino acids: CASSPGQGNTEAFF. CDR3 DNA sequence: TGTGCCAGCAGCCCCGGACAGGGTAACACTGAAGCTTTCTTT. The rearrangement links TRBV27 to TRBJ1-1, with TRBD1 identical over 8 bases. V lost 6 bases to trimming and J lost 2 bases; unmatched junction nucleotides: 5. This CDR3 is built from 14 residues. From germline, CDR1 is MNHEY and CDR2 SMNVEV (reference sequence).

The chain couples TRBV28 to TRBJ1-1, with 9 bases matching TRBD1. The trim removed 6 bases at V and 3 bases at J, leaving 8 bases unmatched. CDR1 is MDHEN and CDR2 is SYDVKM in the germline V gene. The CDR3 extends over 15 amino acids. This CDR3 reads CASRAQGAGHTEAFF. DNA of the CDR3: TGTGCCAGCAGAGCACAGGGGGCTGGGCACACTGAAGCTTTCTTT.

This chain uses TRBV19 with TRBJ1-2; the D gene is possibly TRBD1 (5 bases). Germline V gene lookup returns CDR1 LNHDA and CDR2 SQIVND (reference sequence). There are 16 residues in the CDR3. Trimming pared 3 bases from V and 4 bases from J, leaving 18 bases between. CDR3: CASSISLTQGRYGYTF. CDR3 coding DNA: TGTGCCAGTAGTATCTCCCTCACTCAGGGACGCTATGGCTACACCTTC.

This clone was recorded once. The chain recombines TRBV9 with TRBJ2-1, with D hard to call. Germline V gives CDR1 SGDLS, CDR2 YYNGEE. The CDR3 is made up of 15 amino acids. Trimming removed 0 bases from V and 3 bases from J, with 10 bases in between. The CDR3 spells CASSVVSASYNEQFF. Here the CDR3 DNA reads TGTGCCAGCAGCGTAGTAAGTGCTAGCTACAATGAGCAGTTCTTC.

CDR3 nucleotides: TGCGCCAGCAGTATCTCCGGGGTCACCGGGGAGCTGTTTTTT. Translation: CASSISGVTGELFF. This chain links TRBV10-2 with TRBJ2-2; possible D gene TRBD2, 5 bases. CDR1 WSHSY and CDR2 SAAADI come from the germline V gene. The V gene lost 5 bases and the J gene lost 4 bases, with 11 bases spanning the gap. CDR3 length equals 14 residues.

CDR3 bases: TGTGCCAGCAGTTTGACTCCGGGCGGAAAACTGTTTTTT. Translating it yields CASSLTPGGKLFF. The rearrangement uses TRBV6-4 and TRBJ1-4; D remains ambiguous. The CDR3 runs 13 residues. Trimming cost V 5 bases and J 10 bases, with 14 bases left between them. Germline CDR1 is MRHNA and CDR2 is SNTAGT.

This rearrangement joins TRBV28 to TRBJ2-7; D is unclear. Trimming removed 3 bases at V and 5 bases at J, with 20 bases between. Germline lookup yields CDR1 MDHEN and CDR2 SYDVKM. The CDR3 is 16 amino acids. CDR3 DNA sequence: TGTGCCAGCAGTTTCCTCCCCCCCGGGCGCGGTGACGAGCAGTACTTC. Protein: CASSFLPPGRGDEQYF.

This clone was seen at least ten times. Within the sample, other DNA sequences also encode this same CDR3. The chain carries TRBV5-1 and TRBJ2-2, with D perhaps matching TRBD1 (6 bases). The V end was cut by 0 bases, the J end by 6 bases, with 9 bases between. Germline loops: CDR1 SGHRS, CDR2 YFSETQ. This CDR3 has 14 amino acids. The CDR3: CASSLATGPGELFF. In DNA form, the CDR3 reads TGCGCCAGCAGCTTGGCCACAGGGCCCGGGGAGCTGTTTTTT.

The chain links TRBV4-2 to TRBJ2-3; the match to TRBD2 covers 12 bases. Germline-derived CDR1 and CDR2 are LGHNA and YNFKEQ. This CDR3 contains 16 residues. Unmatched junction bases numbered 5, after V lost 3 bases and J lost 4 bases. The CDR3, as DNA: TGTGCCAGCAGCCAGACGACTAGCGGGAGTGCAGATACGCAGTATTTT. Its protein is CASSQTTSGSADTQYF.

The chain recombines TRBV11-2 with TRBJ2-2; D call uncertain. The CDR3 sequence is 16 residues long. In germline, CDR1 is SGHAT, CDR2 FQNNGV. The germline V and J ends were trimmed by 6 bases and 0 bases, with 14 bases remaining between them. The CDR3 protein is CASSIEARSNTGELFF. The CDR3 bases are TGTGCCAGCAGTATCGAGGCTAGATCGAACACCGGGGAGCTGTTTTTT.

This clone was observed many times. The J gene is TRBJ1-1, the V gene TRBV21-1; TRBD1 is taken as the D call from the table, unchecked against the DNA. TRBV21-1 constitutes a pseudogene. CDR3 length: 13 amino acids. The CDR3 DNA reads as TGTGCCAGCAGCGGTCGACAGTGGACTGAAGCTTTCTTT. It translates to CASSGRQWTEAFF.